One and the same sample provided the 13 T cell receptor beta chains below, sequenced in a study of blood T cells in healthy people across ages. Using a J-beta primer mix together with a sample-barcoded 5' primer, a second PCR was run for 7 to 11 cycles. MiXCR was run by TCRdb on the 5' RACE reads, yielding one entry per CDR3 protein. This sample has about 580,000 distinct CDR3 sequences; around half occur once, and the top ten carry under 30%. Sequencing used blood. All receptors come from a man older than 75 in good health.

The V call is TRBV15, the J call TRBJ1-5; D unresolved. The length of the CDR3 is 14 residues. Germline V gene lookup returns CDR1 LNHNV and CDR2 YYDKDF (reference sequence). The ends were cut back, 6 bases at V and 3 bases at J, with 12 bases in the middle. CDR3 residues: CATRDPRTNQPQHF. CDR3 bases: TGTGCCACCAGGGACCCCAGGACCAATCAGCCCCAGCATTTT.

The sample holds a few counts of this clonotype. The chain links TRBV29-1 to TRBJ2-7; D is possibly TRBD1 (5 bases). The CDR3 loop spans 12 amino acids. The V gene's germline CDR1 is SQVTM and CDR2 ANQGSEA. V was trimmed by 7 bases and J by 0 bases, leaving 10 bases between them. The CDR3 DNA reads as TGCAGCGGGATGACAGACTCCTACGAGCAGTACTTC. This translates into CSGMTDSYEQYF.

The chain is built from TRBV7-9 and TRBJ2-1; no clear D. V lost 3 bases and J lost 12, with 9 bases in between. Looked up from germline, CDR1 is SEHNR and CDR2 is FQNEAQ (reference sequence). The CDR3 sequence is 11 residues long. Here the CDR3 DNA reads TGTGCCAGCAGCTTTCCGGGTCGGCAGTTCTTC. As protein: CASSFPGRQFF.

The rearrangement joins TRBV6-1 to TRBJ2-7; D unclear. Germline values: CDR1 MNHNS, CDR2 SASEGT. Deletions cut 0 bases from V and 2 bases from J, with 11 bases between. CDR3 length: 15 amino acids. CDR3 sequence (DNA): TGTGCCAGCAGTGAAGCGATGCAGGTTACCTACGAGCAGTACTTC. This codes for CASSEAMQVTYEQYF.

This clonotype came up a few times. The DNA for the CDR3 is TGTGCCAGCAGCCAAGAATCCGGGGTTGGGGAAAAACTGTTTTTT. Protein sequence: CASSQESGVGEKLFF. This chain joins TRBV3-1 and TRBJ1-4; D ambiguous. Germline lookup yields CDR1 LGHDT and CDR2 YNNKEL (reference sequence). Trimming took 0 bases from V and 8 from J, leaving 13 bases between them. The CDR3 contains 15 residues.

This clonotype was counted a single time. The J gene is TRBJ2-1, the V gene TRBV7-8; TRBD1 aligns across 9 bases. Looked up from germline, CDR1 is SGHVS and CDR2 is FQNEAQ. The CDR3 runs 15 residues. V lost 1 base to trimming and J lost 4 bases; unmatched junction nucleotides: 2. This CDR3 is CASSLDRGRYNEQFF. The CDR3 coding sequence is TGTGCCAGCAGCTTAGACAGGGGGCGATACAATGAGCAGTTCTTC.

This clonotype showed up just a few times. The rearrangement joins TRBV20-1 to TRBJ2-4; D remains ambiguous. The J call may be faulty, since TRBJ2-7 better matches the DNA end. CDR3 length equals 12 residues. Germline assignment: CDR1 DFQATT and CDR2 SNEGSKA (reference sequence). The CDR3 is CSALAQPYEQYF. The CDR3 DNA is TGCAGTGCTCTCGCGCAACCCTACGAGCAGTACTTC.

CDR3 nucleotide sequence: TGCGCCAGCAGCTTGCTACGGGGCCAAGAGACCCAGTACTTC. Its protein product is CASSLLRGQETQYF. This rearrangement joins TRBV5-1 to TRBJ2-4; perhaps TRBD2 as D (5 bases). Near its end, the DNA agrees better with TRBJ2-5, so the J call may be wrong. The CDR3 contains 14 residues. Germline lookup yields CDR1 SGHRS and CDR2 YFSETQ.

The genes are TRBV15 and TRBJ1-1; D call uncertain. Germline V gives CDR1 LNHNV, CDR2 YYDKDF (reference sequence). Trimming removed 0 bases at V and 2 bases at J, with 10 bases between. The CDR3 spans 15 residues. CDR3 bases: TGTGCCACCAGCAGAGATTTAGGGATAAACACTGAAGCTTTCTTT. This encodes CATSRDLGINTEAFF.

V is TRBV6-5 and J is TRBJ1-1; 7 positions match TRBD1. Germline V gene data show CDR1 as MNHEY and CDR2 as SVGAGI. This CDR3 comprises 16 residues. V trimming: 6 bases; J trimming: 6 bases; junction bases outside the gene matches: 16. CDR3 nucleotide sequence: TGTGCCAGCAGACCTCCGGGACAGCCGTTTGGAGCTGAAGCTTTCTTT. Translation: CASRPPGQPFGAEAFF.

The chain joins TRBV12-3 or TRBV12-4 to TRBJ1-2; the D gene is possibly TRBD1 (6 bases). There are 12 residues in the CDR3. Between the trimmed V and J ends, which lost 6 bases and 8 bases, there was a span of 13 bases. The CDR3 nucleotides are TGTGCCAGCAGCCAAGGACAGCTAGGCTACACCTTC. Translated: CASSQGQLGYTF.

This clonotype was found many times. V and J are TRBV28 and TRBJ2-1; 8 nucleotides line up with TRBD2. Trimming cost V 3 bases and J 3 bases; bases outside gene matches: 13. The CDR3 sequence is 18 residues long. Germline CDR1 MDHEN, CDR2 SYDVKM. The DNA for the CDR3 is TGTGCCAGCAGTTTGTCACCGGGACTAGGAACAATCTACAATGAGCAGTTCTTC. Translation: CASSLSPGLGTIYNEQFF.

The chain combines TRBV12-3 or TRBV12-4 with TRBJ2-6; TRBD1 aligns across 7 bases. CDR3 length: 16 amino acids. With 4 bases clipped from V and 1 base from J, the junction kept 4 bases outside the gene matches. Written as DNA, the CDR3 is TGTGCCAGCAGTTCCCAGGGGGAATCTGGGGCCAACGTCCTGACTTTC. Its translation is CASSSQGESGANVLTF.